The 27 T cell receptor beta chains presented below share a single source sample, sequenced in a study of blood T cell repertoires in COVID-19. The method was immunoSEQ multiplex PCR; TCRdb's version includes in-frame clones alone and lacks a portion of them. The table shows more than 200,000 clones, with about 85% occurring only once. The sample was PBMCs or T cells enriched from blood (not recorded which). These receptors all come from a young man who had recovered from COVID-19.

The genes are TRBV10-2 and TRBJ1-2, with 8 bases that match TRBD1. The CDR3 consists of 15 residues. The J segment lost 10 bases and the V segment lost 2 bases, leaving 12 bases of the junction unmatched. In germline, CDR1 is WSHSY, CDR2 SAAADI. In nucleotides, the CDR3 is TGCGCCAGCAGTGAGCTAAGACAACAGGGGGGAACCTACACCTTC. This gives the protein CASSELRQQGGTYTF.

This chain joins TRBV7-8 and TRBJ1-1; no reliable D call. Trimming took off 4 bases at V and 6 bases at J, with 15 bases between the two ends. Germline V gives CDR1 SGHVS, CDR2 FQNEAQ. The CDR3 has 14 residues. Here the CDR3 reads CASSSSLGFAEAFF. In DNA form, the CDR3 reads TGTGCCAGCAGCTCAAGCTTGGGCTTCGCTGAAGCTTTCTTT.

This chain joins TRBV7-8 and TRBJ1-2; TRBD1 matches at 8 bases. The CDR3 length is 14 residues. From germline, CDR1 is SGHVS and CDR2 FQNEAQ. V lost 5 bases and J lost 7; bases outside the gene matches: 9. The CDR3 sequence: CASSTPGGAGGYTF. DNA for the CDR3: TGTGCCAGCAGCACCCCAGGGGGCGCGGGTGGCTACACCTTC.

This clone came up a few times. The J gene is TRBJ2-1, the V gene TRBV29-1; D is unclear. Germline CDR1 SQVTM, CDR2 ANQGSEA. The CDR3 runs to 12 residues. Trimming cost V 5 bases and J 4 bases, with 9 bases left between them. This CDR3 is CSVSLLYNEQFF. The DNA for the CDR3 is TGCAGCGTTTCGTTACTATACAATGAGCAGTTCTTC.

The V and J genes are TRBV27 and TRBJ1-6, with TRBD1 matching 9 bases. Germline lookup yields CDR1 MNHEY and CDR2 SMNVEV (reference sequence). Trimming cost V 4 bases and J 6 bases; bases outside gene matches: 4. This CDR3 comprises 15 residues. The CDR3 DNA follows: TGTGCCAGCAGTTATATGGACAGGGGTAATTCACCCCTCCACTTT. Its translation: CASSYMDRGNSPLHF.

The chain links TRBV3-1 (or the pseudogene TRBV3-2) to TRBJ1-4, with 8 bases fitting TRBD1. CDR1 is LGHDT and CDR2 is YNNKEL in the germline V gene (reference sequence). This CDR3 is 12 amino acids long. J was trimmed by 10 bases and V by 4 bases; bases with no gene match: 2. In nucleotides, the CDR3 is TGTGCCAGCAGCCCAGGACAGGGAAAACTGTTTTTT. Translating gives CASSPGQGKLFF.

The chain carries TRBV5-6 and TRBJ1-4; the D is unclear. CDR1 is SGHDT and CDR2 is YYEEEE in the germline V gene. Trimming cost V 0 bases and J 7 bases, with 10 bases left between them. CDR3 size: 14 residues. CDR3 sequence: CASSLAPGGEKLFF. Here the CDR3 DNA reads TGTGCCAGCAGCTTGGCACCCGGTGGTGAAAAACTGTTTTTT.

The CDR3 loop reads CASSFGLVTGELFF. The CDR3 nucleotides are TGTGCCAGCAGCTTTGGACTGGTCACCGGGGAGCTGTTTTTT. The rearrangement uses TRBV7-2 and TRBJ2-2; D perhaps matches TRBD2 (5 bases). Germline values: CDR1 SGHTA, CDR2 FQGNSA. Trimming shortened V by 3 bases and J by 4 bases, and 9 bases separated the two germline ends. This CDR3 is built from 14 residues.

J is TRBJ2-1 and V is TRBV2; TRBD1 might be the D (6 bases). V lost 7 bases, J lost 1 base, and 14 bases lay in between. CDR3 length equals 15 residues. Germline CDR1 is SNHLY and CDR2 is FYNNEI. The CDR3 loop reads CASNKHRESYNEQFF. The CDR3 region has the DNA TGTGCCAGCAATAAACACAGGGAGTCCTACAATGAGCAGTTCTTC.

The genes are TRBV7-2 and TRBJ1-2; 7 bases agree with TRBD1. The trim removed 5 bases at V and 7 bases at J, leaving 7 bases unmatched. The germline CDR1 and CDR2 sequences are SGHTA and FQGNSA. The CDR3 loop spans 13 amino acids. The CDR3 protein is CASSPYDRAGYTF. The CDR3, as DNA: TGTGCCAGCAGCCCCTACGACAGGGCTGGCTACACCTTC.

The J gene is TRBJ1-1, the V gene TRBV28; tentative D call: TRBD1 (6 bases). Germline V gene lookup returns CDR1 MDHEN and CDR2 SYDVKM. V was shortened by 3 bases and J by 1 base, with 18 bases between the two germline ends. This CDR3 region has 17 residues. The CDR3 region has the DNA TGTGCCAGCAGTTTCTCTCCCGAGAAGACAGGGAACACTGAAGCTTTCTTT. This translates into CASSFSPEKTGNTEAFF.

This chain links TRBV28 with TRBJ2-5; TRBD2 matches 15 bases. V gave up 8 bases and J gave up 3 bases; unmatched junction bases: 19. This CDR3 region has 20 residues. Germline assignment: CDR1 MDHEN and CDR2 SYDVKM. The CDR3 DNA sequence: TGTGCCAGCCGGAGAGGGGCTCTGAGGACTAGCGGGAGGGCCAAAGAGACCCAGTACTTC. Translated: CASRRGALRTSGRAKETQYF.

This clone was seen a few times. This chain joins TRBV28 and TRBJ2-3; possible D gene TRBD2, 6 bases. The germline gives CDR1 MDHEN, CDR2 SYDVKM. The V gene lost 6 bases and the J gene lost 2 bases, with 12 bases spanning the gap. CDR3 size: 14 residues. The CDR3 reads CASRDGGDTDTQYF. As DNA, the CDR3 is TGTGCCAGCAGGGACGGGGGTGACACAGATACGCAGTATTTT.

The chain recombines TRBV28 with TRBJ2-6, with D tentatively TRBD1 (6 bases). This CDR3 has 13 amino acids. Germline lookup yields CDR1 MDHEN and CDR2 SYDVKM. Trimming removed 7 bases from V and 3 bases from J, with 7 bases in between. In nucleotides, the CDR3 is TGTGCCAGCATAGGGGGTGGGGCCAACGTCCTGACTTTC. Residues: CASIGGGANVLTF.

In its sample, this clone was seen a few times. This chain links TRBV2 with TRBJ1-2; D perhaps matches TRBD1 (6 bases). The CDR3 runs to 15 residues. The V end lost 3 bases, the J end lost 8 bases, and 19 bases lay between the germline ends. CDR1 and CDR2 (germline): SNHLY, FYNNEI. Here the CDR3 reads CASSEAHGRGRGYTF. The CDR3 bases are TGTGCCAGCAGTGAGGCTCATGGCAGGGGACGCGGCTACACCTTC. Together with reference TRBV2 and TRBJ1-2, the CDR3 gives the full variable domain: EPEVTQTPSHQVTQMGQEVILRCVPISNHLYFYWYRQILGQKVEFLVSFYNNEISEKSEIFDDQFSVERPDGSNFTLKIRSTKLEDSAMYFCASSEAHGRGRGYTFGSGTRLTVV.

V usage is TRBV5-1 and J usage is TRBJ1-3; 7 bases line up with TRBD1. The V and J ends lost 4 bases and 1 base, in that order; junction bases with no gene match: 8. The germline V gene encodes CDR1 SGHRS and CDR2 YFSETQ. CDR3 size: 16 residues. CDR3 region: CASSPGQHLSGNTIYF. CDR3 DNA sequence: TGCGCCAGCAGCCCGGGACAGCACTTATCTGGAAACACCATATATTTT.

The chain recombines TRBV20-1 with TRBJ2-1; possibly TRBD2 for D (5 bases). CDR1 is DFQATT, CDR2 SNEGSKA, per germline (reference sequence). The CDR3 runs to 13 residues. Deletions cut 3 bases from V and 6 bases from J, with 12 bases between. CDR3 amino acids: CSASRLPVNEQFF. Here the CDR3 DNA reads TGCAGTGCTAGTCGACTACCGGTCAATGAGCAGTTCTTC.

The V gene is TRBV24-1, the J gene TRBJ2-1, with TRBD1 identical over 8 bases. The germline V gene has CDR1 KGHDR and CDR2 SFDVKD. V was clipped by 2 bases and J by 9 bases; unmatched bases: 11. This CDR3 has 16 residues. The CDR3 DNA follows: TGTGCCACCAGTGATTCGCTAGGACAGGGTAAGGGTGAGCAGTTCTTC. It specifies CATSDSLGQGKGEQFF.

The rearrangement uses TRBV5-5 and TRBJ2-7; 14 bases match TRBD2. This CDR3 has 18 residues. V lost 0 bases, J lost 0 bases, and 5 bases stayed unmatched. CDR1 and CDR2 from the germline V gene are SGHKS and YYEKEE (reference sequence). The CDR3 coding sequence is TGTGCCAGCAGCTTGGGACTAGCGGGAGGGCGTCGCTCCTACGAGCAGTACTTC. This codes for CASSLGLAGGRRSYEQYF.

This chain links TRBV7-2 with TRBJ2-7; the match to TRBD2 covers 9 bases. This CDR3 is built from 14 residues. V lost 4 bases, J lost 6 bases, and 7 bases stayed unmatched. In germline, CDR1 is SGHTA, CDR2 FQGNSA. CDR3 protein: CASSSVAGAGEQYF. The CDR3 nucleotides are TGTGCCAGCAGCTCAGTAGCGGGAGCAGGCGAGCAGTACTTC.

V gene TRBV6-5 combines with J gene TRBJ1-3, with D tentatively TRBD1 (5 bases). CDR3 length equals 12 residues. V shed 6 bases and J shed 8 bases, with 11 bases lying between them. Germline CDR1 and CDR2: MNHEY and SVGAGI. This CDR3 reads CASSGTADTIYF. The CDR3 DNA reads TGTGCCAGCAGCGGGACTGCCGACACCATATATTTT.

The chain employs TRBV5-1 and TRBJ2-5; possibly TRBD1 for D (6 bases). V gave up 2 bases and J gave up 0 bases, with 8 bases separating them. CDR1 and CDR2 (germline): SGHRS, YFSETQ. The CDR3 has 14 residues. In DNA, the CDR3 is TGCGCCAGCAGCTTCCAGGGGAACCAAGAGACCCAGTACTTC. This encodes CASSFQGNQETQYF.

The chain is built from TRBV5-6 and TRBJ2-7, with D perhaps matching TRBD2 (7 bases). Germline V gives CDR1 SGHDT, CDR2 YYEEEE. V was cut by 4 bases and J by 1 base, with 15 bases left in between. The length of the CDR3 is 15 residues. The DNA for the CDR3 is TGTGCCAGCAGCCGATTTGGGGGGGCATCCTACGAGCAGTACTTC. The encoded protein is CASSRFGGASYEQYF.

The rearrangement uses TRBV5-4 and TRBJ2-7, with D perhaps matching TRBD1 (5 bases). The CDR3 spans 14 residues. Germline-derived CDR1 and CDR2 are SGHNT and YYREEE (reference sequence). V lost 4 bases, J lost 2 bases, and 13 bases lay in between. CDR3 sequence reads: CASSPDTIAYEQYF. The CDR3, as DNA: TGTGCCAGCAGCCCGGACACGATAGCCTACGAGCAGTACTTC.

The chain is built from TRBV7-9 and TRBJ1-6, with 8 bases that match TRBD1. This CDR3 has 15 amino acids. CDR1 and CDR2 (germline): SEHNR, FQNEAQ (reference sequence). V gave up 3 bases and J gave up 10 bases; unmatched junction bases: 8. DNA for the CDR3: TGTGCCAGCAGCTTTCAGGGGGCGCAGGGGTCACCCCTCCACTTT. Translating it yields CASSFQGAQGSPLHF.

In this sample, this clone turned up a few times. V is TRBV5-6 and J is TRBJ2-2, with 7 bases aligning to TRBD2. V shed 4 bases and J 11 bases; nucleotides not matched to a gene: 11. Germline V gene lookup returns CDR1 SGHDT and CDR2 YYEEEE. CDR3 size: 14 residues. The CDR3 loop reads CASSPGTTERELFF. DNA of the CDR3: TGTGCCAGCAGCCCCGGGACTACGGAAAGAGAGCTGTTTTTT.

V gene TRBV5-4 combines with J gene TRBJ2-7; no clear D gene. Germline-derived CDR1 and CDR2 are SGHNT and YYREEE (reference sequence). This CDR3 has 13 residues. Trimming removed 5 bases from V and 3 bases from J, with 12 bases in between. This chain's CDR3 is CASSRDFDYEQYF. DNA for the CDR3: TGTGCCAGCAGTCGCGACTTTGACTACGAGCAGTACTTC.